The rows below give T cell receptor beta chains drawn from one sample of a study of identical twins. A single record per CDR3 protein comes from TCRdb applying MiXCR to the 5' RACE reads. The data hold 1.5 million to 2 million distinct CDR3 sequences, with about 32% observed a single time. Sequenced sample: cord blood. These receptors all come from a newborn girl in good health. CDR3s include the opening cysteine and the closing phenylalanine or tryptophan. D genes are given only for firm matches. Where a row states a size, it is once, few, many or the class of an expanded clone; other rows omit it.

>.|TRBJ1-2|once|TRBV7-8
CASSLAGQFYSYTF
TGTGCCAGCAGCTTAGCAGGACAGTTCTATAGCTACACCTTC
>.|TRBJ2-4|.|TRBV20-1
CSARGSPLLAKNIQYF
TGCAGTGCTAGGGGGAGTCCGCTACTAGCCAAAAACATTCAGTACTTC
>.|TRBJ2-2|.|TRBV5-5
CASSLVFPGARESNTGELFF
TGTGCCAGCAGCTTGGTCTTTCCGGGGGCACGGGAGTCGAACACCGGGGAGCTGTTTTTT
>.|TRBJ1-1|.|TRBV6-1
CASRKGTEAFF
TGTGCCAGTCGTAAGGGGACTGAAGCTTTCTTT
>TRBD1|TRBJ1-6|.|TRBV6-5
CASSSTGQGRNSPLQF
TGTGCCAGCAGTTCCACAGGACAGGGTCGGAATTCACCCCTCCAATTT
>.|TRBJ2-1|.|TRBV4-1
CASSRRDREYNEQFF
TGCGCCAGCAGCCGCCGGGACCGGGAGTACAATGAGCAGTTCTTC
>TRBD2|TRBJ2-3|.|TRBV20-1
CSILRTSGTDTQYF
TGCAGTATCTTGAGGACTAGCGGCACAGATACGCAGTATTTT
>TRBD1|TRBJ2-5|.|TRBV5-1
CASSPLRQGSEQYF
TGCGCCAGCAGCCCACTTCGACAGGGGAGTGAGCAGTACTTC
>.|TRBJ1-2|.|TRBV6-6
CASSSPGGANYSYTF
TGTGCCAGCAGTTCGCCGGGGGGCGCCAACTATAGCTACACCTTC
>TRBD2|TRBJ2-7|.|TRBV20-1
CSAKSSGSYNEQYF
TGCAGTGCTAAATCTAGCGGGTCCTACAATGAGCAGTACTTC
>.|TRBJ2-3|once|TRBV30
CAWSTGTSSTDTQYF
TGTGCCTGGAGTACCGGGACCTCTAGCACAGATACGCAGTATTTT
>TRBD1|TRBJ2-7|.|TRBV10-3
CAINPRQGEQYF
TGTGCCATCAATCCCAGACAGGGCGAGCAGTACTTC
>.|TRBJ2-1|.|TRBV20-1
CSAKDWRGYNEQFF
TGCAGTGCTAAGGACTGGCGAGGTTACAATGAGCAGTTCTTC
>.|TRBJ1-2|.|TRBV9
CASSVTTGIYGYTF
TGTGCCAGCAGCGTAACGACAGGAATCTATGGCTACACCTTC
>.|TRBJ2-1|few|TRBV6-1
CASSESAPWEQFF
TGTGCCAGCAGTGAGTCGGCACCATGGGAGCAGTTCTTC
>.|TRBJ2-7|.|TRBV6-6
CASSYGKSGLPKYEQYF
TGTGCCAGCAGTTACGGAAAATCGGGACTCCCCAAGTACGAGCAGTACTTC
>.|TRBJ2-1|.|TRBV2
CASSEQLPNEQFF
TGTGCCAGCAGCGAACAACTCCCCAATGAGCAGTTCTTC
>TRBD2|TRBJ2-1|few|TRBV19
CASSIVSGRSYNEQFF
TGTGCCAGTAGTATAGTTAGCGGGCGCTCCTACAATGAGCAGTTCTTC
>TRBD2|TRBJ2-3|.|TRBV20-1
CNAKQPGLAGADTQYF
TGCAATGCGAAACAACCGGGACTAGCGGGAGCAGATACGCAGTATTTT
>.|TRBJ1-1|.|TRBV21-1
CASVQDRGTEAFF
TGTGCCAGCGTCCAGGACAGGGGAACTGAAGCTTTCTTT
>TRBD2|TRBJ2-1|many|TRBV5-1
CASSLAGDYYNEQFF
TGCGCCAGCAGCTTGGCCGGGGACTACTACAATGAGCAGTTCTTC
>TRBD2|TRBJ2-3|.|TRBV5-1
CASSANPGGLFTDTQYF
TGCGCCAGCAGCGCAAACCCCGGGGGACTATTCACAGATACGCAGTATTTT
>TRBD1|TRBJ1-6|.|TRBV20-1
CSARVPGQGRPNSPLHF
TGCAGTGCTAGGGTCCCGGGACAGGGGCGACCCAATTCACCCCTCCACTTT
>.|TRBJ2-3|few|TRBV9
CASSVDLNTDTQYF
TGTGCCAGCAGCGTAGACCTTAACACAGATACGCAGTATTTT
>.|TRBJ2-3|few|TRBV5-5
CASSFTGSDTQYF
TGTGCCAGCAGCTTCACCGGATCGGATACGCAGTATTTT
>.|TRBJ1-5|few|TRBV2
CASKTRPGLSGNQPQHF
TGTGCCAGCAAAACAAGACCGGGACTTTCGGGCAATCAGCCCCAGCATTTT
>.|TRBJ2-3|few|TRBV7-2
CASSQGWGQWRYLTTDTQYF
TGTGCCAGCAGCCAGGGGTGGGGTCAATGGAGGTACCTAACGACAGATACGCAGTATTTT
>TRBD2|TRBJ2-4|many|TRBV14
CASSRTSGREEQYF
TGTGCCAGCAGCCGGACTAGCGGGAGAGAAGAGCAGTACTTC
>TRBD1|TRBJ2-7|many|TRBV29-1
CSVGGGTGVNEQYF
TGCAGCGTTGGGGGCGGGACAGGGGTAAACGAGCAGTACTTC
>.|TRBJ2-1|few|TRBV15
CATSRDYPGEQFF
TGTGCCACCAGCAGAGATTATCCAGGGGAGCAGTTCTTC
>.|TRBJ2-3|.|TRBV20-1
CSAPLGRTDTQYF
TGCAGTGCCCCTCTGGGCCGCACAGATACGCAGTATTTT
>.|TRBJ2-4|few|TRBV10-2
CASSDTAKNIQYF
TGCGCCAGCAGTGACACGGCCAAAAACATTCAGTACTTC
>.|TRBJ1-2|.|TRBV30
CAWTQGYGYTF
TGTGCCTGGACACAGGGCTATGGCTACACCTTC
>TRBD1|TRBJ1-1|few|TRBV7-8
CASRPLTGGTEAFF
TGTGCCAGCAGGCCCTTGACAGGGGGGACTGAAGCTTTCTTT
>.|TRBJ2-7|.|TRBV13
CASSLVRAWDNEQYF
TGTGCCAGCAGCTTAGTAAGGGCGTGGGACAATGAGCAGTACTTC
>.|TRBJ2-1|.|TRBV5-6
CASSRFGALSYNEQFF
TGTGCCAGCAGCCGCTTTGGGGCCCTCTCCTACAATGAGCAGTTCTTC
>TRBD2|TRBJ2-5|many|TRBV3-1
CASSQGLADQETQYF
TGTGCCAGCAGCCAAGGACTAGCGGACCAAGAGACCCAGTACTTC
>.|TRBJ2-7|.|TRBV29-1
CSGLGVNYEQYF
TGCAGCGGATTAGGGGTTAACTACGAGCAGTACTTC
>.|TRBJ2-7|few|TRBV2
CASNRDLTSYEQYF
TGTGCCAGCAATCGGGACCTGACCTCATACGAGCAGTACTTC
>TRBD2|TRBJ2-7|few|TRBV20-1
CSARTSFNDEQYF
TGCAGTGCTCGGACTAGTTTTAATGACGAGCAGTACTTC
>TRBD2|TRBJ2-7|.|TRBV5-1
CASSWGLAGASYNEQYF
TGCGCCAGCAGCTGGGGACTAGCGGGAGCTTCATACAATGAGCAGTACTTC